The rows below give T cell receptor beta chains drawn from one sample of a study of blood T cells in healthy people across ages. TCRdb reprocessed the 5' RACE reads via MiXCR and lists one record per CDR3 protein. Among 800,000 or so distinct CDR3 sequences listed, about 25% were seen once. These data also featured in a second study, about T cells of mothers and their children.

Input material: blood. The receptors originated from a boy aged 5-17 years in good health. Both conserved end residues are part of each CDR3. A D gene is named only where the DNA matches it firmly. Where a row states a size, it is once, few, many or the class of an expanded clone; other rows omit it.

NA,TRBJ2-3,TRBV7-3,TRBD2,CASSPSGRPDTQYF,TGTGCCAGCAGCCCTAGCGGGAGGCCAGATACGCAGTATTTT
NA,TRBJ1-6,TRBV28,NA,CAHAGVSSYNSPLHF,TGTGCCCACGCAGGGGTGAGCTCCTATAATTCACCCCTCCACTTT
NA,TRBJ2-5,TRBV5-6,NA,CASSLGALGYRETQYF,TGTGCCAGCAGCTTGGGGGCACTGGGTTATAGGGAGACCCAGTACTTC
NA,TRBJ2-7,TRBV27,TRBD2,CASSVGTSGTAEQYF,TGTGCCAGCAGTGTGGGGACTAGCGGGACCGCCGAGCAGTACTTC
NA,TRBJ1-2,TRBV7-2,NA,CASSLMDSRGGYTF,TGTGCCAGCAGCTTGATGGATTCCCGGGGTGGCTACACCTTC
NA,TRBJ2-1,TRBV5-1,TRBD2,CASSPTAGVTYNEQFF,TGCGCCAGCAGCCCCACCGCGGGAGTAACCTACAATGAGCAGTTCTTC
few,TRBJ2-3,TRBV20-1,NA,CSARAVSTDTQYF,TGCAGTGCTAGAGCCGTTAGCACAGATACGCAGTATTTT
NA,TRBJ2-7,TRBV6-5,TRBD2,CATEGLAGAEQYF,TGTGCCACCGAGGGACTAGCGGGAGCCGAGCAGTACTTC
NA,TRBJ2-5,TRBV20-1,NA,CSAWASDQETQYF,TGCAGTGCTTGGGCTAGCGACCAAGAGACCCAGTACTTC
NA,TRBJ1-1,TRBV12-3/TRBV12-4,NA,CASSLMTEAFF,TGTGCCAGCAGTTTAATGACTGAAGCTTTCTTT
few,TRBJ2-5,TRBV29-1,TRBD2,CSVKSGDGETQYF,TGCAGCGTTAAAAGCGGGGACGGGGAGACCCAGTACTTC
NA,TRBJ2-7,TRBV21-1,NA,CASSPPEGYRGQSGQYF,TGTGCCAGCAGTCCTCCCGAGGGGTACAGGGGGCAGTCCGGGCAGTACTTC
NA,TRBJ2-5,TRBV10-3,TRBD2,CATSGLAGVLETQYF,TGTGCCACGTCCGGACTAGCGGGAGTGTTGGAGACCCAGTACTTC
NA,TRBJ1-2,TRBV9,NA,CAGSVAGNYGYTF,TGTGCCGGCAGCGTCGCAGGGAACTATGGCTACACCTTC
NA,TRBJ1-1,TRBV7-8,TRBD1,CASSLLGQYTEAFF,TGTGCCAGCAGCTTACTGGGACAGTACACTGAAGCTTTCTTT
medium-sized,TRBJ2-5,TRBV20-1,TRBD1,CSADRGQETQYF,TGCAGTGCCGACAGGGGGCAGGAGACCCAGTACTTC
NA,TRBJ2-6,TRBV5-1,TRBD1,CASSNIGTGSSGANVLTF,TGCGCCAGCAGCAACATCGGGACAGGGTCTTCTGGGGCCAACGTCCTGACTTTC
many,TRBJ2-5,TRBV28,NA,CASSRQETQYF,TGTGCCAGCAGCCGCCAAGAGACCCAGTACTTC
few,TRBJ2-1,TRBV5-1,NA,CASSLASAYNEQFF,TGCGCCAGCAGCTTGGCCTCCGCTTACAATGAGCAGTTCTTC
NA,TRBJ2-5,TRBV2,NA,CASRDGGRETQYF,TGTGCCAGCAGGGATGGGGGAAGAGAGACCCAGTACTTC
few,TRBJ1-4,TRBV28,NA,CASSPTGLYASTNEKLFF,TGTGCCAGCAGCCCGACAGGTTTATACGCCTCGACTAATGAAAAACTGTTTTTT
many,TRBJ2-7,TRBV30,NA,CAWTSGYYEQYF,TGTGCCTGGACATCTGGTTACTACGAGCAGTACTTC
NA,TRBJ2-7,TRBV28,TRBD2,CASSSVLWTSGRASYEQYF,TGTGCCAGCAGCTCAGTGCTCTGGACTAGCGGGAGGGCTTCCTACGAGCAGTACTTC
few,TRBJ1-1,TRBV7-2,TRBD1,CASSYRTGKGTEAFF,TGTGCCAGCAGCTACCGGACAGGGAAGGGCACTGAAGCTTTCTTT
few,TRBJ1-1,TRBV5-6,NA,CASSLTAQGYVGAFF,TGTGCCAGCAGCTTGACCGCGCAGGGGTACGTTGGGGCTTTCTTT
few,TRBJ2-7,TRBV25-1,NA,CASSASRLGTHEQYF,TGTGCCAGCAGTGCATCACGTCTGGGGACACACGAGCAGTACTTC
few,TRBJ2-7,TRBV6-2/TRBV6-3,NA,CASSYRDGDYEQYF,TGTGCCAGCAGTTACCGGGACGGTGATTACGAGCAGTACTTC
NA,TRBJ2-7,TRBV19,NA,CASSTTSFYEQYF,TGTGCCAGTAGTACGACTAGTTTCTACGAGCAGTACTTC
NA,TRBJ1-1,TRBV6-2/TRBV6-3,NA,CASSDYTGGGNTEAFF,TGTGCCAGCAGTGACTACACCGGGGGCGGGAACACTGAAGCTTTCTTT
few,TRBJ2-1,TRBV29-1,NA,CSTILTRGDYNEQFF,TGCAGCACCATCCTCACAAGGGGGGACTACAATGAGCAGTTCTTC
few,TRBJ2-3,TRBV28,TRBD2,CASSPLAGADTQYF,TGTGCCAGCAGTCCTCTAGCGGGAGCAGATACGCAGTATTTT
NA,TRBJ1-2,TRBV11-1,NA,CASSLGGTGTTVNYGYTF,TGTGCCAGCAGCTTAGGCGGAACCGGGACAACTGTTAACTATGGCTACACCTTC
NA,TRBJ2-1,TRBV2,NA,CASRGDTENNEQFF,TGTGCCAGCCGGGGGGACACCGAGAACAATGAGCAGTTCTTC
once,TRBJ2-3,TRBV20-1,NA,CSARRPTGTSTDTQYF,TGCAGTGCTAGAAGGCCTACGGGTACTAGCACAGATACGCAGTATTTT
NA,TRBJ2-5,TRBV12-3/TRBV12-4,TRBD1,CASSFGQADGETQYF,TGTGCCAGCAGTTTCGGACAGGCCGACGGAGAGACCCAGTACTTC
few,TRBJ2-4,TRBV4-1,TRBD1,CASSHDLKRGQGSRLAKNIQYF,TGCGCCAGCAGCCACGATCTCAAACGGGGACAGGGGTCTAGACTAGCCAAAAACATTCAGTACTTC
few,TRBJ1-4,TRBV6-5,TRBD1,CASSYGTGEKLFF,TGTGCCAGCAGTTACGGGACAGGAGAAAAACTGTTTTTT
few,TRBJ2-5,TRBV6-5,NA,CASSYSYSQETQYF,TGTGCCAGCAGTTATTCGTACAGCCAAGAGACCCAGTACTTC
few,TRBJ1-1,TRBV20-1,NA,CSAADPRGTEAFF,TGCAGTGCTGCCGACCCCCGAGGGACTGAAGCTTTCTTT
NA,TRBJ2-2,TRBV6-2/TRBV6-3,TRBD1,CASSSTGLLHSGELFF,TGTGCCAGCAGTTCGACAGGGCTGCTCCATTCCGGGGAGCTGTTTTTT
few,TRBJ1-2,TRBV20-1,NA,CSARKGIDSQGGYTF,TGCAGTGCTAGGAAAGGTATAGATTCGCAAGGTGGCTACACCTTC
few,TRBJ1-3,TRBV20-1,NA,CSAWTGYKAGNTIYF,TGCAGTGCTTGGACGGGGTACAAAGCGGGAAACACCATATATTTT
few,TRBJ2-3,TRBV29-1,TRBD1,CSVDRWGDRGPDTQYF,TGCAGCGTTGACCGTTGGGGAGACAGGGGCCCAGATACGCAGTATTTT
NA,TRBJ2-2,TRBV7-8,NA,CASSSRGARELFF,TGTGCCAGCAGCTCGCGGGGTGCTCGGGAGCTGTTTTTT
few,TRBJ2-3,TRBV4-1,TRBD1,CASSQEDRSTDTQYF,TGCGCCAGCAGCCAAGAGGACAGGTCCACAGATACGCAGTATTTT